The rows below give T cell receptor beta chains drawn from one sample of a study of shared clonotypes between healthy human individuals. Sequencing was performed with immunoSEQ multiplex PCR; in TCRdb, only in-frame clones are kept and a portion is missing. Counted here are around 980,000 clones, 75% to 80% occurring once; the ten biggest clones make up roughly 0.57%. Material for sequencing was memory CD4+ T cells from PBMCs. Receptors were obtained from a man between 18 and 35 years old in good health. Some clones in this sample may be carry-over from other donors' samples. The CDR3 runs from the conserved cysteine through the conserved F or W. A D gene is named only where the DNA matches it firmly. Size is omitted from some rows. Given values are once, few, many or a class for expanded clones.

D gene	V gene	clone size	J gene	CDR3 protein	CDR3 DNA
.	TRBV7-3	.	TRBJ2-1	CASSSNNEQFF	TGTGCCAGCAGCTCGAACAATGAGCAGTTCTTC
TRBD1	TRBV30	.	TRBJ2-7	CAGQKAYEQYF	TGTGCGGGACAGAAAGCCTACGAGCAGTACTTC
TRBD2	TRBV7-2	.	TRBJ2-5	CASSPHGRGETQYF	TGTGCCAGCAGCCCCCACGGGAGGGGTGAGACCCAGTACTTC
TRBD1	TRBV5-1	.	TRBJ1-2	CASSLAPGQGAGGYTF	TGCGCCAGCAGCTTGGCCCCCGGACAGGGGGCCGGTGGCTACACCTTC
TRBD2	TRBV7-7	few	TRBJ2-5	CASSLGRGAGETQYF	TGTGCCAGCAGCTTAGGGCGGGGGGCCGGAGAGACCCAGTACTTC
TRBD1	TRBV30	.	TRBJ2-2	CAWSTPGGGGELFF	TGTGCCTGGAGTACTCCAGGGGGCGGCGGGGAGCTGTTTTTT
TRBD1	TRBV15	.	TRBJ1-1	CATSSRTGGTEAFF	TGTGCCACCAGCAGTAGGACAGGGGGCACTGAAGCTTTCTTT
.	TRBV10-2	many	TRBJ2-2	CASSQSGELFF	TGCGCCAGCAGCCAATCCGGGGAGCTGTTTTTT
TRBD2	TRBV28	.	TRBJ2-5	CASSRSGVAGQETQYF	TGTGCCAGCAGCCGCTCCGGGGTAGCGGGGCAAGAGACCCAGTACTTC
TRBD1	TRBV5-1	.	TRBJ1-2	CASSPTGTGGGGYTF	TGCGCCAGCAGCCCAACCGGGACAGGGGGCGGTGGCTACACCTTC
TRBD2	TRBV30	.	TRBJ2-7	CAWVAGVGGEQYF	TGTGCCTGGGTAGCGGGAGTCGGAGGCGAGCAGTACTTC
.	TRBV29-1	.	TRBJ2-1	CSVTLGPTRLSDEQFF	TGCAGCGTGACCCTCGGACCAACAAGGCTCTCGGATGAGCAGTTCTTC
TRBD2	TRBV4-1	.	TRBJ2-7	CASSPRGSGGSYEQYF	TGCGCCAGCAGCCCCCGGGGTAGCGGGGGCTCCTACGAGCAGTACTTC
.	TRBV4-3	.	TRBJ1-3	CASSQDQEPGNTIYF	TGCGCCAGCAGCCAAGACCAGGAACCTGGAAACACCATATATTTT
.	TRBV19	.	TRBJ1-5	CASSAGTRYNQPQHF	TGTGCCAGTAGTGCTGGGACACGGTACAATCAGCCCCAGCATTTT
TRBD1	TRBV7-2	.	TRBJ1-3	CASSLGVTGVGNTIYF	TGTGCCAGCAGCTTAGGGGTTACAGGGGTTGGAAACACCATATATTTT
TRBD1	TRBV10-1	.	TRBJ2-7	CASSDPGQGAWEQYF	TGCGCCAGCAGTGATCCGGGACAGGGGGCGTGGGAGCAGTACTTC
.	TRBV5-1	few	TRBJ1-3	CASSPDPGNTIYF	TGCGCCAGCAGCCCAGACCCCGGAAACACCATATATTTT
TRBD1	TRBV28	.	TRBJ1-1	CASSLVTGGSGTEAFF	TGTGCCAGCAGTTTAGTGACAGGGGGCTCGGGAACTGAAGCTTTCTTT
.	TRBV29-1	.	TRBJ2-7	CSVAHTGGYEQYF	TGCAGCGTTGCCCACACAGGCGGTTACGAGCAGTACTTC
.	TRBV29-1	.	TRBJ2-3	CSVGVITEDTQYF	TGCAGCGTTGGCGTAATAACGGAAGATACGCAGTATTTT
TRBD1	TRBV10-3	.	TRBJ1-5	CAVGGDRVPQPQHF	TGTGCCGTTGGAGGGGACAGGGTCCCTCAGCCCCAGCATTTT
TRBD1	TRBV6-6	.	TRBJ2-7	CASSTGTGSREQYF	TGTGCCAGCAGTACCGGGACAGGGTCTCGCGAGCAGTACTTC
.	TRBV4-3	few	TRBJ1-3	CASSREGNTIYF	TGCGCCAGCAGCCGGGAGGGGAACACCATATATTTT
TRBD2	TRBV11-2	.	TRBJ2-7	CASSLMTSGIGGEQYF	TGTGCCAGCAGCCTAATGACTAGCGGGATTGGTGGCGAGCAGTACTTC
TRBD1	TRBV10-3	.	TRBJ2-2	CAITGTGDTGELFF	TGTGCCATCACTGGGACAGGAGACACCGGGGAGCTGTTTTTT
.	TRBV6-6	once	TRBJ2-5	CASSPTAETQYF	TGTGCCAGCAGTCCGACGGCAGAGACCCAGTACTTC
.	TRBV11-2	.	TRBJ2-5	CASSPPTSGRETQYF	TGTGCCAGCAGTCCACCCACATCGGGGAGAGAGACCCAGTACTTC
TRBD2	TRBV5-1	.	TRBJ2-3	CASSLGLAGITTDTQYF	TGCGCCAGCAGCTTGGGACTAGCGGGGATAACCACAGATACGCAGTATTTT
.	TRBV29-1	.	TRBJ2-1	CSVRDQKYNEQFF	TGCAGCGTCCGGGACCAGAAATACAATGAGCAGTTCTTC
.	TRBV5-1	.	TRBJ1-1	CASTLRGNTEAFF	TGCGCCAGCACCCTCCGGGGGAACACTGAAGCTTTCTTT
.	TRBV2	.	TRBJ2-5	CASSEAGETQYF	TGTGCCAGCAGTGAGGCGGGGGAGACCCAGTACTTC
.	TRBV7-8	many	TRBJ2-5	CASSPNQETQYF	TGTGCCAGCTCCCCCAACCAAGAGACCCAGTACTTC
TRBD1	TRBV20-1	.	TRBJ1-2	CSAWTGNGYTF	TGCAGTGCTTGGACAGGGAATGGCTACACCTTC
.	TRBV21-1	.	TRBJ2-6	CASNFTGANVLTF	TGTGCCAGCAACTTTACTGGGGCCAACGTCCTGACTTTC
.	TRBV19	.	TRBJ2-1	CASTGYIGNSYNEQFF	TGTGCCAGTACTGGGTATATAGGAAACTCCTACAATGAGCAGTTCTTC
.	TRBV7-3	.	TRBJ2-7	CASRPSGSYEQYF	TGTGCCAGCAGACCCAGCGGCTCCTACGAGCAGTACTTC
.	TRBV18	.	TRBJ1-2	CASSGTLTNYGYTF	TGTGCCAGCTCTGGGACACTTACTAACTATGGCTACACCTTC
.	TRBV5-6	.	TRBJ2-7	CASSRLYEQYF	TGTGCCAGCAGTAGACTCTACGAGCAGTACTTC
.	TRBV20-1	.	TRBJ1-1	CSARLNTEAFF	TGCAGTGCTAGGCTGAACACTGAAGCTTTCTTT
TRBD2	TRBV4-3	.	TRBJ2-7	CASSQGRPGGGEQYF	TGCGCCAGCAGCCAAGGGCGGCCGGGCGGGGGCGAGCAGTACTTC
TRBD2	TRBV5-5	.	TRBJ2-1	CASRPLAGAAYNEQFF	TGTGCCAGCAGGCCGCTAGCGGGAGCGGCCTACAATGAGCAGTTCTTC
.	TRBV29-1	.	TRBJ2-5	CSVEGLKGWETQYF	TGCAGCGTCGAGGGTCTGAAGGGGTGGGAGACCCAGTACTTC
.	TRBV27	.	TRBJ2-7	CASSFGRASYEQYF	TGTGCCAGCAGTTTTGGACGGGCCTCCTACGAGCAGTACTTC
.	TRBV5-5	.	TRBJ1-5	CASSDRDADQPQHF	TGTGCCAGCAGCGACCGGGACGCCGATCAGCCCCAGCATTTT
TRBD1	TRBV7-3	.	TRBJ1-2	CASSSLPPGQGEGYTF	TGTGCCAGCAGCTCACTCCCTCCGGGACAGGGGGAAGGCTACACCTTC
TRBD2	TRBV5-1	many	TRBJ2-2	CASSLVLSSGRYTGELFF	TGCGCCAGCAGCTTAGTTCTGTCTTCCGGGAGGTACACCGGGGAGCTGTTTTTT
TRBD1	TRBV19	.	TRBJ1-2	CASRIPGQGDYGYTF	TGTGCCAGTAGGATCCCCGGACAGGGCGACTATGGCTACACCTTC
.	TRBV11-1	.	TRBJ2-3	CASSGGGDTQYF	TGTGCCAGCAGCGGGGGTGGCGATACGCAGTATTTT
TRBD1	TRBV2	few	TRBJ1-5	CASRTGGSNQPQHF	TGTGCCAGTAGGACAGGGGGAAGCAATCAGCCCCAGCATTTT
.	TRBV6-1	.	TRBJ2-7	CASSPRTESYEQYF	TGTGCCAGCAGTCCCCGGACAGAGTCCTACGAGCAGTACTTC
.	TRBV29-1	.	TRBJ2-7	CSAQGTPSYEQYF	TGCAGCGCCCAGGGGACCCCCTCCTACGAGCAGTACTTC
.	TRBV4-3	.	TRBJ1-1	CASSQAPSVGVTEAFF	TGCGCCAGCAGCCAAGCCCCCAGCGTAGGGGTGACTGAAGCTTTCTTT
TRBD1	TRBV10-1	.	TRBJ2-3	CASSGTGPTDTQYF	TGCGCCAGCAGTGGGACAGGCCCCACAGATACGCAGTATTTT